The 3 T cell receptor beta chains given below trace back to one sample, sequenced in a study of spatial heterogeneity in lung cancer. As for time point: sample taken at primary tumor resection. Each CDR3 protein is one row after TCRdb ran MiXCR on the 5' RACE reads. In the table there are around 89,000 distinct CDR3 sequences, approximately 12% of which are singletons. This specimen consisted of PBMCs, obtained at surgery. Receptors originate from a male donor with early-stage non-small cell lung cancer.

The sample holds a few counts of this clonotype. This chain links TRBV28 with TRBJ2-7, with a possible D match to TRBD1 (5 bases). CDR3 size: 14 residues. Trimming shortened V by 1 base and J by 3 bases, and 10 bases separated the two germline ends. Looked up from germline, CDR1 is MDHEN and CDR2 is SYDVKM. In DNA form, the CDR3 reads TGTGCCAGCAGTTTATTCCAGGGTGACTACGAGCAGTACTTC. Translating it yields CASSLFQGDYEQYF. Drawing the rest from reference TRBV28 and TRBJ2-7, the complete variable domain is DVKVTQSSRYLVKRTGEKVFLECVQDMDHENMFWYRQDPGLGLRLIYFSYDVKMKEKGDIPEGYSVSREKKERFSLILESASTNQTSMYLCASSLFQGDYEQYFGPGTRLTVT.

This clonotype came up many times. This chain links TRBV20-1 with TRBJ1-4, with D uncertain. From germline, CDR1 is DFQATT and CDR2 SNEGSKA (reference sequence). V gave up 6 bases and J gave up 4 bases, with 15 bases separating them. The CDR3 consists of 14 residues. In DNA form, the CDR3 reads TGCAGTGCCAGCCCCATGCGAAATAATGAAAAACTGTTTTTT. It codes for CSASPMRNNEKLFF.

This clonotype came up many times. The junction shows a germline mismatch at one end, possibly a read error. V usage is TRBV7-7 and J usage is TRBJ2-3; D not certain. CDR3 length: 13 amino acids. Germline loops: CDR1 SSHAT, CDR2 FNYEAQ (reference sequence). The CDR3 reads CASSRLTADTQYF. Here the CDR3 DNA reads TGTGCTAGCAGCCGTCTGACCGCAGATACGCAGTATTTT.